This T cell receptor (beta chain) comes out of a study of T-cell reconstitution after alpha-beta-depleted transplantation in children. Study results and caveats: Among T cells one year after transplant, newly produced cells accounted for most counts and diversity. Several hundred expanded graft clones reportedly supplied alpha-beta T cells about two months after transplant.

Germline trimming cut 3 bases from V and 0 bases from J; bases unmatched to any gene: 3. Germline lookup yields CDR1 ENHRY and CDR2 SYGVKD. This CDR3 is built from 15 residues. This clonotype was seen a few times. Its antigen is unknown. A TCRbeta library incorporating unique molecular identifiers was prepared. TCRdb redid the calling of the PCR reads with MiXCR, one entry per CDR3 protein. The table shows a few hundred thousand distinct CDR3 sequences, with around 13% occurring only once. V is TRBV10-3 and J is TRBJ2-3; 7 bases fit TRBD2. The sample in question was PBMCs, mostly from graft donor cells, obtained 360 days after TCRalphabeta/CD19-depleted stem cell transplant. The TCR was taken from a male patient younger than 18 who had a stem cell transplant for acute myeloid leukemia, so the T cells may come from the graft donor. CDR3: CAISDPSGSTDTQYF. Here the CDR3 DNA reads TGTGCCATCAGTGACCCTAGCGGAAGCACAGATACGCAGTATTTT.